This paragraph covers one TCR beta chain sequence. What it binds is unknown. The CDR3 runs to 13 residues. V gave up 6 bases and J gave up 0 bases, with 8 bases separating them. The germline V gene encodes CDR1 MNHEY and CDR2 SVGAGI. This entry is derived from a study of PD-1 blockade in classical Hodgkin lymphoma. Study-wide background: Patients were treated with nivolumab at 3 mg/kg, and this was given intravenously every 2 weeks. Overall study results and limits: Complete responders possessed baseline diversity comparable to newly diagnosed patients. TCR diversity at baseline was reported to be reduced in newly diagnosed patients relative to healthy donors.

Every one of the patients relapsed after autologous stem cell transplantation (brentuximab vedotin exposure was variable). Measured with immunoSEQ multiplex PCR; TCRdb has only the in-frame clones, and not every one. The sample records 150,000 or so clones, approximately 81% being singletons. The TCR sequence derives from a human donor with classical Hodgkin lymphoma. The chain joins TRBV6-5 to TRBJ1-2; unclear D gene. This specimen was peripheral blood mononuclear cells (PBMCs), taken before the second cycle of nivolumab. This CDR3 reads CASRRTTNYGYTF. CDR3 DNA: TGTGCCAGCAGACGTACAACTAACTATGGCTACACCTTC.